Listed below are T cell receptor beta chains from one sample, sequenced in a study of blood T cell repertoires in COVID-19. Produced via immunoSEQ multiplex PCR; TCRdb's table is partial and in-frame only. The data contain 110,000 to 150,000 clones, almost 85% of them seen just once; the ten biggest clones take up 2.5% to 3%. Material for sequencing was peripheral blood. The origin of the receptors is a man aged 50-60 years with acute or convalescent COVID-19. CDR3s include the opening cysteine and the closing phenylalanine or tryptophan. The order of the fields is clone size, D gene, J gene, V gene, CDR3 DNA, CDR3 protein. D genes are given only for firm matches. A row's size may be missing; if present it is once, few, many or a size class.

. . TRBJ1-1 TRBV5-6 TGTGCCAGCAGCTTGGCAGGGGCATTGGAAGCTTTCTTT CASSLAGALEAFF
. . TRBJ1-2 TRBV19 TGTGCCAGTAGTATAGACCGGGAAACGGCCGGCTACACCTTC CASSIDRETAGYTF
. TRBD1 TRBJ2-7 TRBV18 TGTGCCAGCTCAGGTTCCGGGACAGGGCCGTACGAGCAGTACTTC CASSGSGTGPYEQYF
. TRBD2 TRBJ2-7 TRBV6-5 TGTGCCAGCAGTTGGGGCGGGAGCTCCTACGAGCAGTACTTC CASSWGGSSYEQYF
. . TRBJ1-1 TRBV6-6 TGTGCCAGCAGCCAGGAGGTGCACACTGAAGCTTTCTTT CASSQEVHTEAFF
. TRBD1 TRBJ2-3 TRBV11-2 TGTGCCAGCAGCTCCGGGACAGGGGTTTTCGGGGTCCCAGATACGCAGTATTTT CASSSGTGVFGVPDTQYF
. . TRBJ2-7 TRBV24-1 TGTGCCACCAGTGATTTTCCCGCCTACGAGCAGTACTTC CATSDFPAYEQYF
. . TRBJ2-3 TRBV25-1 TGTGCCAGCAGTGATGGAGGCAGTTCTCTTTATTTT CASSDGGSSLYF
. TRBD2 TRBJ2-1 TRBV4-1 TGCGCCAGCAGCCAAGGTCTGGGAGGGCTAGCGGGTGCCTACAATGAGCAGTTCTTC CASSQGLGGLAGAYNEQFF
. . TRBJ2-5 TRBV28 TGTGCCAGCAGTGGGGGAGGATCCCAAGAGACCCAGTACTTC CASSGGGSQETQYF
. TRBD1 TRBJ2-1 TRBV6-5 TGTGCCAGCAGAGCTGGACAGGGGGCCGACAATGAGCAGTTCTTC CASRAGQGADNEQFF
. TRBD2 TRBJ2-5 TRBV11-1 TGTGCCAGCAGCTTATTCGCTAGCGGGAGGTCTTTGTACTTC CASSLFASGRSLYF
. TRBD2 TRBJ2-3 TRBV6-5 TGTGCCCTTCAAGCGGGAGGCACAGATACGCAGTATTTT CALQAGGTDTQYF
. . TRBJ1-1 TRBV7-9 TGTGCCAGCAGCGCCGAGACAGGATCGAACACTGAAGCTTTCTTT CASSAETGSNTEAFF
. TRBD1 TRBJ2-5 TRBV30 TGTGCCTGGAGCTCCCTCCGACAGGGGGCGAGAGAGACCCAGTACTTC CAWSSLRQGARETQYF
. . TRBJ2-2 TRBV11-3 TGTGCCAGCACCCCCCAGGGCTACACCGGGGAGCTGTTTTTT CASTPQGYTGELFF
. TRBD1 TRBJ1-4 TRBV7-8 TGTGCCAGCAGCCCATACACAGGGGCGCGTGAAAAACTGTTTTTT CASSPYTGAREKLFF
few TRBD2 TRBJ2-5 TRBV9 TGTGCCAGCAGCGTAGGGGGACTAGCGGGGCACCCAGAGTACTTC CASSVGGLAGHPEYF
once . TRBJ1-2 TRBV10-3 TGTGCCATCAGTGAGTCGACTCAGACAGGCCCAAACTATGGCTACACCTTC CAISESTQTGPNYGYTF
. TRBD1 TRBJ1-4 TRBV11-3 TGTGCCAGCAGCCCGGGACAGGGGGCAACTAATGAAAAACTGTTTTTT CASSPGQGATNEKLFF
. TRBD2 TRBJ2-5 TRBV30 TGTGCCTGGAGTCGTACGCAGGGAGGGGAGACCCAGTACTTC CAWSRTQGGETQYF
. TRBD1 TRBJ2-5 TRBV11-3 TGTGCCAGCAGCGGCGGACGGGACAGCTCGAAGACCCAGTACTTC CASSGGRDSSKTQYF
. TRBD1 TRBJ1-3 TRBV5-1 TGCGCCAGCAGCTTGGCCGGCATGGACAGGGGAGTAAACACCATATATTTT CASSLAGMDRGVNTIYF